This TCR beta chain was identified in a study of CD8 T cells in Susac syndrome. Sequencing of TCR beta drew on CD8+ and CD4+ T cells from blood. The authors negatively isolated CD8+ and CD4+ T cells and FACS-enriched TEMRA cells. This CDR3 is built from 15 residues. Trimming removed 3 bases from V and 6 bases from J; junction bases left unmatched: 5. From germline, CDR1 is SGHTA and CDR2 FQGTGA. RNA was extracted with the RNeasy kit, and a quantity of about 0.45 to 1 ug was reverse transcribed using random hexamers. TCRdb called the immunoSEQ multiplex PCR reads again in MiXCR, with one record for every CDR3 protein. The repertoire consists of 150,000 to 180,000 distinct CDR3 sequences, with about 94% occurring once and the leading ten covering more than 0.2%.

The specimen sequenced was CD8+ T cells from PBMCs. The sequence came from a human donor with multiple sclerosis. The rearrangement links TRBV7-3 to TRBJ1-2, with 12 bases matching TRBD1. CDR3 sequence (DNA): TGTGCCAGCAGCTTGCTGGGGACAGGGGGCGATGGCTACACCTTC. Protein: CASSLLGTGGDGYTF.